These 24 T cell receptor beta chains were sequenced from one sample in a study of T cells in Graves' hyperthyroidism and ophthalmopathy. Amplification targeted TCR beta CDR3 regions from RNA transcripts. TCR CDR3 underwent first-round RT-PCR with the HTBI primer set. Via MiXCR, TCRdb re-called the multiplex PCR reads, giving one row per CDR3 protein. The repertoire holds some 700,000 distinct CDR3 sequences, with roughly 17% as singletons. Sequencing was performed on blood. The source of these receptors is a man aged 50-59 years with Graves' hyperthyroidism.

A word on this clonotype: A much bigger clone sits one base away, suggesting this may be a read error. The chain combines TRBV28 with TRBJ2-2; D is possibly TRBD1 (6 bases). With the DNA end fitting TRBJ1-1 better, the J assignment may be wrong. The germline CDR1 and CDR2 sequences are MDHEN and SYDVKM. CDR3 length equals 14 residues. CDR3 sequence: CASSNTGMYTGAFF. As DNA, the CDR3 is TGTGCCAGCAGTAATACAGGGATGTACACTGGAGCTTTCTTT.

This clonotype came up many times. V usage is TRBV28 and J usage is TRBJ2-1; 14 bases are shared with TRBD2. V was clipped by 3 bases and J by 0 bases; unmatched bases: 4. The CDR3 runs 18 residues. Germline CDR1 is MDHEN and CDR2 is SYDVKM. CDR3 residues: CASSFMGLAGASYNEQFF. Written as DNA, the CDR3 is TGTGCCAGCAGTTTTATGGGACTAGCGGGGGCCTCCTACAATGAGCAGTTCTTC.

There are many counts of this clonotype. The chain recombines TRBV20-1 with TRBJ2-4; D remains unclear. V lost 6 bases to trimming and J lost 1 base, with 7 bases between them. This CDR3 region has 12 residues. In germline, CDR1 is DFQATT, CDR2 SNEGSKA (reference sequence). CDR3 protein: CSAGWAKNIQYF. The CDR3 nucleotides are TGCAGTGCAGGGTGGGCCAAAAACATTCAGTACTTC.

V usage is TRBV5-1 and J usage is TRBJ1-6; TRBD1 agrees at 7 bases. CDR1 is SGHRS, CDR2 YFSETQ, per germline. The trim removed 5 bases at V and 5 bases at J, leaving 4 bases unmatched. The CDR3 is 14 amino acids. This CDR3 reads CASSGDSDNSPLHF. The CDR3 region has the DNA TGCGCCAGCAGTGGGGACAGCGATAATTCACCCCTCCACTTT.

The chain employs TRBV7-2 and TRBJ1-2, with D unresolved. The CDR3 runs 12 residues. Deletions cut 3 bases from V and 8 bases from J, with 10 bases between. Germline CDR1 SGHTA, CDR2 FQGNSA. CDR3 protein: CASSFGRLGYTF. For the CDR3, the DNA is TGTGCCAGCAGCTTCGGACGCCTGGGCTACACCTTC.

The rearrangement uses TRBV11-2 and TRBJ2-2; TRBD2 aligns across 9 bases. The CDR3 sequence is 18 residues long. V lost 2 bases to trimming and J lost 9 bases; unmatched junction nucleotides: 16. Germline V gene sequence: CDR1 SGHAT, CDR2 FQNNGV. The chain's CDR3 is CASSLKALAGNARRELFF. Written as DNA, the CDR3 is TGTGCCAGCAGCTTAAAGGCTCTAGCGGGAAACGCGCGCCGGGAGCTGTTTTTT.

In regard to this clonotype: A much bigger clone sits one base away, suggesting this may be a read error. The chain has TRBV11-2 and TRBJ2-1; a possible D gene is TRBD1 (6 bases). Germline V CDR1 and CDR2: SGHAT, FQNNGV. This CDR3 region has 18 residues. The CDR3 nucleotides are TGTGCCAGCAGCAGCCGGGACACCCTGAACGTAGGGGACAATGAGCGGTTCTTC. Encoded protein: CASSSRDTLNVGDNERFF.

On this clonotype: The junction shows a germline mismatch at one end, possibly a read error. V gene TRBV28 combines with J gene TRBJ1-4; D ambiguous. The CDR3 extends over 13 amino acids. The germline CDR1 and CDR2 sequences are MDHEN and SYDVKM. The CDR3 loop reads CASSGPLNEKLFF. The CDR3 nucleotides read TGCGCCAGCAGCGGGCCCCTTAATGAAAAACTGTTTTTT.

This clonotype has at least ten counts. This chain connects TRBV18 to TRBJ2-5; D is perhaps TRBD1 or TRBD2 (6 bases each). The V end lost 2 bases, the J end lost 5 bases, and 18 bases lay between the germline ends. Germline loops: CDR1 KGHSH, CDR2 LQKENI. This CDR3 is 16 amino acids long. The CDR3 region is CASSPIKKDSGETQYF. In DNA, the CDR3 is TGTGCCAGCTCACCAATAAAGAAGGACAGCGGGGAGACCCAGTACTTC.

In its sample, this clonotype was seen many times. The genes are TRBV27 and TRBJ1-1; a weak D match, TRBD1 (6 bases). This CDR3 has 13 amino acids. The V end was cut by 5 bases, the J end by 6 bases, with 13 bases between. The germline gives CDR1 MNHEY, CDR2 SMNVEV (reference sequence). The CDR3 loop reads CASSPQGSAEAFF. The CDR3 bases are TGTGCCAGCAGTCCACAGGGTTCTGCTGAAGCTTTCTTT.

V usage is TRBV5-1 and J usage is TRBJ1-4; D is undetermined. CDR1 is SGHRS, CDR2 YFSETQ, per germline. The length of the CDR3 is 13 residues. V lost 6 bases to trimming and J lost 7 bases, with 13 bases between them. The CDR3 loop is CASNEGSSEKLFF. The DNA for the CDR3 is TGCGCCAGCAACGAGGGATCGAGTGAAAAACTGTTTTTT.

The J gene is TRBJ2-6, the V gene TRBV6-2 or TRBV6-3; no firm D call. Deletions cut 6 bases from V and 0 bases from J, with 9 bases between. The CDR3 has 15 residues. Looked up from germline, CDR1 is MNHEY and CDR2 is SVGEGT. CDR3 in DNA: TGTGCCAGCAGATATAGCTTCTCTGGGGCCAACGTCCTGACTTTC. Its translation: CASRYSFSGANVLTF.

J is TRBJ1-2 and V is TRBV2, with 8 nucleotides matching TRBD1. With 6 bases clipped from V and 4 bases from J, the junction kept 4 bases outside the gene matches. The germline CDR1 and CDR2 sequences are SNHLY and FYNNEI. This CDR3 spans 13 amino acids. This CDR3 reads CASSGQGIYGYTF. CDR3 in DNA: TGTGCCAGCAGCGGACAGGGCATCTATGGCTACACCTTC. The entire variable domain, with the rest obtained from reference TRBV2 and TRBJ1-2, is as follows: EPEVTQTPSHQVTQMGQEVILRCVPISNHLYFYWYRQILGQKVEFLVSFYNNEISEKSEIFDDQFSVERPDGSNFTLKIRSTKLEDSAMYFCASSGQGIYGYTFGSGTRLTVV.

The V call is TRBV18, the J call TRBJ1-2; D might be TRBD1 (5 bases). V shed 1 base and J shed 5 bases, with 20 bases lying between them. Per the germline V gene, CDR1 is KGHSH and CDR2 is LQKENI. The length of the CDR3 is 17 residues. CDR3 sequence: CASSPQDTHVKKYGYTF. CDR3 DNA: TGTGCCAGCTCACCACAGGACACCCACGTGAAGAAATATGGCTACACCTTC.

This clonotype was detected only a few times. This chain connects TRBV27 to TRBJ2-3, with D possibly TRBD2 on 6 matching bases. Germline CDR1 MNHEY, CDR2 SMNVEV (reference sequence). The CDR3 sequence is 15 residues long. Trimming took off 2 bases at V and 5 bases at J, with 14 bases between the two ends. The chain's CDR3 is CASSLVAGMGDTQYF. The CDR3 region has the DNA TGTGCCAGCAGTTTAGTGGCGGGGATGGGAGATACGCAGTATTTT.

The rearrangement joins TRBV12-3 or TRBV12-4 to TRBJ2-7; weak D call: TRBD1 (6 bases). CDR3 length: 17 amino acids. Between the trimmed V and J ends, which lost 4 bases and 3 bases, there was a span of 22 bases. Here the CDR3 DNA reads TGTGCCAGCAGTTGGGGGCAGGGGATCCCTGGGGGCTACGAGCAGTACTTC. It specifies CASSWGQGIPGGYEQYF.

This clonotype was detected ten times or more. The gene calls are TRBV20-1 and TRBJ2-7, with no clear D. V lost 5 bases, J lost 1 base, and 12 bases lay in between. CDR1 is DFQATT, CDR2 SNEGSKA, per germline (reference sequence). The CDR3 is 13 residues long. For the CDR3, the DNA is TGCAGTGCTCCTCTAGTGGAATCCTACGAGCAGTACTTC. It yields the protein CSAPLVESYEQYF.

The chain joins TRBV4-1 to TRBJ2-2, with 9 bases fitting TRBD1. CDR3 length: 14 amino acids. J lost 6 bases, V lost 2 bases, and 1 base had no gene match. The germline V gene encodes CDR1 MGHRA and CDR2 YSYEKL. The CDR3 protein is CASSQRTGAGELFF. The CDR3 region has the DNA TGCGCCAGCAGCCAACGGACAGGGGCCGGGGAGCTGTTTTTT.

A word on this clonotype: A much larger clone differs from this one at a single base, so this may be a read error. The chain links TRBV6-1 to TRBJ1-2; D call uncertain. The length of the CDR3 is 11 residues. The germline gives CDR1 MNHNS, CDR2 SASEGT. The CDR3 DNA is TGTGTCAGCAGTCGAACATATGGCTACACCTTC. Its translation: CVSSRTYGYTF.

On this clonotype: One end of the junction fails to match germline, which may point to a read error. The V and J genes are TRBV28 and TRBJ2-1, with TRBD2 matching over 9 bases. Germline CDR1 MDHEN, CDR2 SYDVKM. CDR3 length: 16 amino acids. Here the CDR3 reads CASLSRTSANYNEQSF. The CDR3 bases are TGTGCCAGCCTTAGCCGGACTAGCGCGAATTACAATGAGCAGTCCTTC. Looking up the rest from reference TRBV28 and TRBJ2-1 gives the full variable domain: DVKVTQSSRYLVKRTGEKVFLECVQDMDHENMFWYRQDPGLGLRLIYFSYDVKMKEKGDIPEGYSVSREKKERFSLILESASTNQTSMYLCASLSRTSANYNEQSFGPGTRLTVL.

This clonotype was seen repeatedly, ten times or more. This chain connects TRBV28 to TRBJ1-1, with TRBD1 matching 7 bases. There are 15 residues in the CDR3. Trimming cost V 7 bases and J 5 bases; bases outside gene matches: 13. In germline, CDR1 is MDHEN, CDR2 SYDVKM. For the CDR3, the DNA is TGTGCCAGCACCCCTTCCTCAGCGGGACAGACTGAAGCTTTCTTT. This codes for CASTPSSAGQTEAFF.

In its sample, this clonotype was seen a few times. The gene calls are TRBV3-1 and TRBJ2-3, with D possibly matching TRBD1 (6 bases). V dropped 4 bases and J dropped 6 bases, with 20 bases sitting between them. The CDR3 totals 16 residues. From germline, CDR1 is LGHDT and CDR2 YNNKEL (reference sequence). Here the CDR3 reads CASSPSGQGPLDTQYF. The CDR3 coding sequence is TGTGCCAGCAGCCCGAGCGGCCAGGGGCCCTTGGATACGCAGTATTTT.

The V call is TRBV7-2, the J call TRBJ2-2; tentative D call: TRBD2 (5 bases). Per germline, CDR1 SGHTA and CDR2 FQGNSA. V was shortened by 3 bases and J by 0 bases, with 17 bases between the two germline ends. The CDR3 has 18 residues. In DNA, the CDR3 is TGTGCCAGCAGCTTTCCCGCGTCGGAGGCCTCGAACACCGGGGAGCTGTTTTTT. Translating gives CASSFPASEASNTGELFF.

Many counts were recorded for this clonotype. The rearrangement uses TRBV2 and TRBJ2-5; possibly TRBD2 for D (6 bases). Trimming removed 4 bases from V and 5 bases from J, with 11 bases in between. The CDR3 is made up of 13 amino acids. Germline V gene sequence: CDR1 SNHLY, CDR2 FYNNEI. The CDR3 bases are TGTGCCAGCAGTGCGGGAGCATGGGAGACCCAGTACTTC. The encoded protein is CASSAGAWETQYF.